The present T cell receptor beta chain was sequenced within a study of beta chain features in type 1 diabetes. The length of the CDR3 is 17 residues. Germline V gene sequence: CDR1 PRHDT, CDR2 FYEKMQ (reference sequence). This clone was recorded a few times. The junction shows a germline mismatch at one end, possibly a read error. All of the isolated RNA was reverse transcribed, so expressed TCRB transcripts were sequenced. The data were produced by immunoSEQ multiplex PCR, yet TCRdb's version contains in-frame clones alone and is incomplete. The repertoire holds a few hundred thousand clones, with around 16% as singletons.

Sequenced material: naive CD4+ T cells from blood. This chain links TRBV13 with TRBJ1-2, with 8 bases identical to TRBD1. The receptor was derived from a woman in her late teens or twenties in good health. The CDR3, as DNA: TGTGCCAGCAGCCTAGGACAGGGCAGTTGGGATTACTATGGCTACACCTTC. Amino acids: CASSLGQGSWDYYGYTF.